A selection of T cell receptor beta chains follows, all from one sample in a study of beta chain features in type 1 diabetes. The table came from immunoSEQ multiplex PCR; TCRdb's copy has only in-frame clones and leaves some out. Counted here are around 20,000 clones, 55% to 70% occurring once; the ten biggest clones make up about 3.9%. Material for sequencing was Tregs from blood. These receptor sequences come from a man between 18 and 29 years old with type 1 diabetes. Each CDR3 is given with its conserved first and last residue.

J gene: TRBJ2-6; V gene: TRBV4-2; CDR3 protein: CASSRSSRGQGANVLTF
J gene: TRBJ2-3; V gene: TRBV28; CDR3 protein: CASSFAGAGTGGTDTQYF
J gene: TRBJ2-2; V gene: TRBV5-8; CDR3 protein: CASSFPRGPGTGELFF
J gene: TRBJ1-4; V gene: TRBV5-1; CDR3 protein: CASSFRGQLQEKLFF
J gene: TRBJ2-5; V gene: TRBV7-2; CDR3 protein: CASSPGETQYF
J gene: TRBJ2-5; V gene: TRBV28; CDR3 protein: CASRPRRSDYQETQYF
J gene: TRBJ2-5; V gene: TRBV7-2; CDR3 protein: CASSLFSPHSQETQYF
J gene: TRBJ2-5; V gene: TRBV15; CDR3 protein: CATSRPGTSGETQYF
J gene: TRBJ2-4; V gene: TRBV19; CDR3 protein: CASSRTGGGSDIQYF
J gene: TRBJ2-3; V gene: TRBV14; CDR3 protein: CASSQVPSRTDTQYF
J gene: TRBJ2-1; V gene: TRBV7-2; CDR3 protein: CASGTAGTRTYNEQFF
J gene: TRBJ2-3; V gene: TRBV7-9; CDR3 protein: CASSSGQGIAGAPTDTQYF
J gene: TRBJ2-2; V gene: TRBV29-1; CDR3 protein: CSVDLLGSGELFF
J gene: TRBJ2-1; V gene: TRBV7-2; CDR3 protein: CASSYTGIDEQFF
J gene: TRBJ2-3; V gene: TRBV4-3; CDR3 protein: CASSQVLSDTQYF
J gene: TRBJ2-1; V gene: TRBV9; CDR3 protein: CASSVVSGEYNEQFF
J gene: TRBJ2-3; V gene: TRBV5-1; CDR3 protein: CASSREGTDTQYF
J gene: TRBJ2-7; V gene: TRBV5-1; CDR3 protein: CASSLGTGTQYF
J gene: TRBJ2-2; V gene: TRBV7-2; CDR3 protein: CASSLDRQDPRGTGELFF
J gene: TRBJ1-4; V gene: TRBV29-1; CDR3 protein: CSVSQGPFATNEKLFF
J gene: TRBJ2-7; V gene: TRBV10-3; CDR3 protein: CATNRDSSYEQYF
J gene: TRBJ1-6; V gene: TRBV7-9; CDR3 protein: CASSSPLSPLHF
J gene: TRBJ2-1; V gene: TRBV19; CDR3 protein: CASSSRGYEQFF
J gene: TRBJ2-5; V gene: TRBV30; CDR3 protein: CAWSADFSKRSPYF
J gene: TRBJ2-7; V gene: TRBV10-3; CDR3 protein: CAIRKQGSPYEQYF
J gene: TRBJ2-6; V gene: TRBV27; CDR3 protein: CASSTPRQDGIAGANVLTF
J gene: TRBJ2-3; V gene: TRBV28; CDR3 protein: CASSKGTGWTDTQYF
J gene: TRBJ1-4; V gene: TRBV30; CDR3 protein: CAWSRELGTNEKLFF
J gene: TRBJ2-2; V gene: TRBV5-1; CDR3 protein: CASSTGLAGLTGELFF
J gene: TRBJ1-1; V gene: TRBV28; CDR3 protein: CATLNSGNTEAFF
J gene: TRBJ2-3; V gene: TRBV5-1; CDR3 protein: CASSARLAGSTDTQYF
J gene: TRBJ2-7; V gene: TRBV5-1; CDR3 protein: CASSLVSGRAVYEQYF
J gene: TRBJ2-1; V gene: TRBV29-1; CDR3 protein: CSVGAVYNEQFF
J gene: TRBJ2-5; V gene: TRBV18; CDR3 protein: CASSLTPDRGETQYF
J gene: TRBJ1-4; V gene: TRBV19; CDR3 protein: CASYPGNNEKLFF
J gene: TRBJ2-1; V gene: TRBV5-8; CDR3 protein: CASSYEQLAGVRNEQFF
J gene: TRBJ2-5; V gene: TRBV5-1; CDR3 protein: CASSFLGLAVKETQYF
J gene: TRBJ1-1; V gene: TRBV10-3; CDR3 protein: CAISEGVRDPEAFF
J gene: TRBJ2-7; V gene: TRBV29-1; CDR3 protein: CSVWDRERGEQYF
J gene: TRBJ2-1; V gene: TRBV11-3; CDR3 protein: CASSVGGASYNEQFF
J gene: TRBJ1-4; V gene: TRBV28; CDR3 protein: CASSWRGEKLFF
J gene: TRBJ2-7; V gene: TRBV7-2; CDR3 protein: CASSVGQTYEQYF
J gene: TRBJ1-1; V gene: TRBV27; CDR3 protein: CASSLVQFGHALEAFF
J gene: TRBJ2-1; V gene: TRBV5-1; CDR3 protein: CASSFGLAYNEQFF
J gene: TRBJ1-1; V gene: TRBV28; CDR3 protein: CAILKPTSEAFF
J gene: TRBJ2-7; V gene: TRBV18; CDR3 protein: CASSLGTSGRAYEQYF
J gene: TRBJ2-7; V gene: TRBV6-5; CDR3 protein: CASSYGRGTTNYEQYF
J gene: TRBJ1-5; V gene: TRBV19; CDR3 protein: CASSNEGANQPQHF